What follows are 30 T cell receptor beta chains derived from one specimen sequenced in a study of T cell responses to AZD1222 COVID-19 vaccine. Clones were sequenced by immunoSEQ multiplex PCR, and TCRdb holds only the in-frame ones, with some missing. Of about 100,000 clones listed, roughly 89% are singletons. The sample in question was peripheral blood, obtained on day 0 of AZD1222 vaccination. These receptor sequences come from an adult in good health.

The V call is TRBV6-6, the J call TRBJ1-6; 8 bases align to TRBD1. Unmatched junction bases numbered 4, after V lost 2 bases and J lost 7 bases. Germline lookup yields CDR1 MNHNY and CDR2 SVGAGI (reference sequence). CDR3 size: 15 residues. This CDR3 reads CASSYGRGPNSPLHF. The CDR3 DNA reads TGTGCCAGCAGTTACGGCAGGGGGCCGAATTCACCCCTCCACTTT.

The rearrangement uses TRBV5-4 and TRBJ1-4; D remains ambiguous. The CDR3 spans 14 residues. V lost 0 bases to trimming and J lost 7 bases, with 10 bases between them. Germline CDR1 and CDR2: SGHNT and YYREEE (reference sequence). CDR3 DNA: TGTGCCAGCAGCTTGGAAAGTACTTCTGAAAAACTGTTTTTT. Translating it yields CASSLESTSEKLFF.

The chain employs TRBV6-5 and TRBJ1-2, with a possible D match to TRBD1 (6 bases). Trimming cost V 7 bases and J 3 bases, with 9 bases left between them. The CDR3 extends over 12 amino acids. The germline V gene has CDR1 MNHEY and CDR2 SVGAGI. CDR3 DNA sequence: TGTGCCAGCACCTCAGGGGACTATGGCTACACCTTC. Translating gives CASTSGDYGYTF.

V usage is TRBV7-2 and J usage is TRBJ2-3; D not resolved. With 0 bases removed from V and 1 base from J, the gap between germline ends came to 5 bases. The germline V gene encodes CDR1 SGHTA and CDR2 FQGNSA. The CDR3 covers 14 residues. The CDR3 region has the DNA TGTGCCAGCAGCTTAGCCGGTCGCACAGATACGCAGTATTTT. As protein: CASSLAGRTDTQYF.

CDR3 protein: CASSARDRVYEQYF. In DNA, the CDR3 is TGTGCCAGTAGTGCCCGGGACAGAGTCTACGAGCAGTACTTC. This sequence joins TRBV19 and TRBJ2-7; 7 bases line up with TRBD1. Germline-derived CDR1 and CDR2 are LNHDA and SQIVND (reference sequence). The CDR3 has 14 amino acids. V shed 5 bases and J 3 bases; nucleotides not matched to a gene: 7. Looking up the rest from reference TRBV19 and TRBJ2-7 gives the full variable domain: DGGITQSPKYLFRKEGQNVTLSCEQNLNHDAMYWYRQDPGQGLRLIYYSQIVNDFQKGDIAEGYSVSREKKESFPLTVTSAQKNPTAFYLCASSARDRVYEQYFGPGTRLTVT.

The chain has TRBV15 and TRBJ1-1; TRBD1 aligns across 9 bases. Trimming removed 5 bases from V and 5 bases from J; junction bases left unmatched: 9. The CDR3 is made up of 15 amino acids. Germline V gene lookup returns CDR1 LNHNV and CDR2 YYDKDF (reference sequence). In nucleotides, the CDR3 is TGTGCCACCAGCGTACGTACAGGGGGCGGGACTGAAGCTTTCTTT. Translation: CATSVRTGGGTEAFF.

This chain links TRBV12-3 or TRBV12-4 with TRBJ2-1, with TRBD1 as a possible D gene (6 bases). The CDR3 totals 13 residues. Trimming removed 3 bases at V and 6 bases at J, with 9 bases between. The CDR3: CASSLDSTNEQFF. CDR3 coding DNA: TGTGCCAGCAGTTTGGACAGCACCAATGAGCAGTTCTTC.

The DNA of the CDR3 is TGTGCCAGCAGTTCCCCAGGACCAAGTGCTATGGAGCAGTACTTC. It encodes CASSSPGPSAMEQYF. The V call is TRBV2, the J call TRBJ2-7; D remains unclear. The germline CDR1 and CDR2 sequences are SNHLY and FYNNEI. The germline V and J ends were trimmed by 5 bases and 7 bases, with 21 bases remaining between them. The CDR3 spans 15 residues. Drawing the rest from reference TRBV2 and TRBJ2-7, the complete variable domain is EPEVTQTPSHQVTQMGQEVILRCVPISNHLYFYWYRQILGQKVEFLVSFYNNEISEKSEIFDDQFSVERPDGSNFTLKIRSTKLEDSAMYFCASSSPGPSAMEQYFGPGTRLTVT.

The V and J genes are TRBV27 and TRBJ2-7; 7 bases line up with TRBD2. The germline V gene encodes CDR1 MNHEY and CDR2 SMNVEV (reference sequence). The CDR3 runs to 14 residues. J lost 3 bases, V lost 5 bases, and 7 bases had no gene match. The CDR3 nucleotides are TGTGCCAGCAGTCCAGCGGGGAGGTTCTACGAGCAGTACTTC. This encodes CASSPAGRFYEQYF.

The chain links TRBV13 to TRBJ2-2; D gene uncertain. CDR3 length: 11 residues. The germline V gene encodes CDR1 PRHDT and CDR2 FYEKMQ (reference sequence). With 3 bases removed from V and 6 bases from J, the gap between germline ends came to 2 bases. The CDR3 coding sequence is TGTGCCAGCAGCTTTTCCGGGGAGCTGTTTTTT. This translates into CASSFSGELFF.

The rearrangement joins TRBV3-1 (or the pseudogene TRBV3-2) to TRBJ2-3; 10 bases fit TRBD2. The CDR3 runs to 16 residues. J was trimmed by 8 bases and V by 1 base; bases with no gene match: 9. CDR1 is LGHDT, CDR2 YNNKEL, per germline (reference sequence). This CDR3 is CASSQGPAGGQGTQYF. CDR3 nucleotide sequence: TGTGCCAGCAGCCAAGGCCCAGCGGGGGGGCAAGGTACGCAGTATTTT.

The chain employs TRBV7-9 and TRBJ1-2; D might be TRBD1 (6 bases). V lost 5 bases and J lost 0, with 13 bases in between. The V gene's germline CDR1 is SEHNR and CDR2 FQNEAQ (reference sequence). The CDR3 is made up of 15 amino acids. CDR3 in amino acids: CASSPATGTNYGYTF. The CDR3 nucleotides read TGTGCCAGCAGCCCAGCCACAGGGACTAACTATGGCTACACCTTC.

The chain recombines TRBV7-2 with TRBJ2-1, with D hard to call. This CDR3 contains 15 residues. From germline, CDR1 is SGHTA and CDR2 FQGNSA. V lost 1 base and J 0 bases, leaving 7 bases between the germline ends. The CDR3 region has the DNA TGTGCCAGCAGCTTAGGGACGAGCTCCTACAATGAGCAGTTCTTC. Translating gives CASSLGTSSYNEQFF. Complete variable domain (other parts from reference TRBV7-2 and TRBJ2-1): GAGVSQSPSNKVTEKGKDVELRCDPISGHTALYWYRQSLGQGLEFLIYFQGNSAPDKSGLPSDRFSAERTGGSVSTLTIQRTQQEDSAVYLCASSLGTSSYNEQFFGPGTRLTVL.

About this clone: Other nucleotide sequences in the sample specify the same CDR3. This sequence joins TRBV3-1 (or the pseudogene TRBV3-2) and TRBJ1-1; TRBD1 might be the D (5 bases). Germline CDR1 LGHDT, CDR2 YNNKEL (reference sequence). The CDR3 has 14 amino acids. V gave up 1 base and J gave up 3 bases, with 9 bases separating them. CDR3 sequence (DNA): TGTGCCAGCAGCCAAGTTTCGGGGGACACTGAAGCTTTCTTT. Translation: CASSQVSGDTEAFF.

The V gene is TRBV6-2 or TRBV6-3, the J gene TRBJ1-2; D is undetermined. From germline, CDR1 is MNHEY and CDR2 SVGEGT. Trimming removed 6 bases at V and 4 bases at J, with 12 bases between. CDR3 length: 13 residues. The CDR3 coding sequence is TGTGCCAGCAGCCCAACGAGGACCTATGGCTACACCTTC. Encoded protein: CASSPTRTYGYTF.

The chain has TRBV7-2 and TRBJ1-3; no reliable D call. V lost 1 base to trimming and J lost 2 bases, with 9 bases between them. The CDR3 covers 15 residues. Germline V CDR1 and CDR2: SGHTA, FQGNSA. In DNA, the CDR3 is TGTGCCAGCAGCTTAGGGGCTGGGACTGGAAACACCATATATTTT. It codes for CASSLGAGTGNTIYF.

This chain joins TRBV25-1 and TRBJ1-4; tentatively, D is TRBD1 (5 bases). This CDR3 is 16 amino acids long. The germline gives CDR1 MGHDK, CDR2 SYGVNS. Trimming left V 3 bases short and J 0 bases short, with 11 bases between. The CDR3 nucleotides read TGTGCCAGCAGTGACTTAACGGGGGCAACTAATGAAAAACTGTTTTTT. Its protein product is CASSDLTGATNEKLFF.

The chain is built from TRBV5-6 and TRBJ2-3; 8 bases line up with TRBD1. CDR3 length: 14 residues. The germline V gene has CDR1 SGHDT and CDR2 YYEEEE. The ends lost 0 bases at V and 3 bases at J; junction bases unmatched: 0. CDR3 DNA sequence: TGTGCCAGCAGCTTGGACAGGGGGACAGATACGCAGTATTTT. The encoded protein is CASSLDRGTDTQYF.

The genes are TRBV5-1 and TRBJ1-4; no firm D call. The V gene's germline CDR1 is SGHRS and CDR2 YFSETQ. V lost 2 bases and J lost 2, with 4 bases in between. CDR3 size: 13 residues. This CDR3 is CASSFATNEKLFF. The CDR3 nucleotides read TGCGCCAGCAGCTTCGCGACTAATGAAAAACTGTTTTTT.

The genes are TRBV5-4 and TRBJ2-7, with a tentative D call TRBD1 (6 bases). Germline CDR1 SGHNT, CDR2 YYREEE (reference sequence). Trimming took off 0 bases at V and 2 bases at J, with 9 bases between the two ends. The CDR3 has 14 residues. The CDR3 nucleotides read TGTGCCAGCAGCTTGGGGGGGCGACCCTACGAGCAGTACTTC. The encoded protein is CASSLGGRPYEQYF. Based on the CDR3 plus reference TRBV5-4 and TRBJ2-7, the full variable domain is ETGVTQSPTHLIKTRGQQVTLRCSSQSGHNTVSWYQQALGQGPQFIFQYYREEENGRGNFPPRFSGLQFPNYSSELNVNALELDDSALYLCASSLGGRPYEQYFGPGTRLTVT.

The rearrangement uses TRBV25-1 and TRBJ1-4, with no clear D. CDR1 is MGHDK, CDR2 SYGVNS, per germline. With 3 bases removed from V and 4 bases from J, the gap between germline ends came to 21 bases. CDR3 length: 18 residues. CDR3 nucleotides: TGTGCCAGCAGTGACCCGACGACCTCCAAACTAAATAATGAAAAACTGTTTTTT. Protein sequence: CASSDPTTSKLNNEKLFF.

The rearrangement links TRBV12-3 or TRBV12-4 to TRBJ1-2; 7 bases align to TRBD1. CDR3 length: 13 residues. V lost 7 bases to trimming and J lost 4 bases; unmatched junction nucleotides: 6. CDR3 region: CASKQDRFYGYTF. For the CDR3, the DNA is TGTGCCAGCAAGCAGGACAGGTTCTATGGCTACACCTTC.

V usage is TRBV7-8 and J usage is TRBJ1-4, with a possible D match to TRBD1 (5 bases). Germline values: CDR1 SGHVS, CDR2 FQNEAQ. This CDR3 is 14 amino acids long. V was pared by 2 bases and J by 8 bases, with 12 bases between. The CDR3 DNA reads as TGTGCCAGCAGCTTACGGGCCAGGGAGGAAAAACTGTTTTTT. It encodes CASSLRAREEKLFF.

V gene TRBV7-8 combines with J gene TRBJ1-3, with D perhaps TRBD1 (5 bases). Germline V gene data show CDR1 as SGHVS and CDR2 as FQNEAQ. The length of the CDR3 is 15 residues. The V end was cut by 6 bases, the J end by 0 bases, with 12 bases between. The CDR3 loop is CASRDSRTSGNTIYF. The CDR3 DNA is TGTGCCAGCAGAGACAGCCGAACCTCTGGAAACACCATATATTTT.

Only a few counts were recorded for this clone. V gene TRBV7-8 combines with J gene TRBJ2-7, with unresolved D. The germline V gene has CDR1 SGHVS and CDR2 FQNEAQ. CDR3 length: 13 residues. The ends were cut back, 1 base at V and 2 bases at J, with 6 bases in the middle. CDR3 protein: CASSLEIAYEQYF. The DNA for the CDR3 is TGTGCCAGCAGCTTAGAGATAGCCTACGAGCAGTACTTC.

The table lists this clone with a few counts. V usage is TRBV6-1 and J usage is TRBJ2-2; no definite D call. CDR3 length: 14 residues. Between the trimmed V and J ends, which lost 2 bases and 7 bases, there was a span of 11 bases. The germline V gene has CDR1 MNHNS and CDR2 SASEGT. The CDR3 DNA is TGTGCCAGCAGTGAAATGGGTATTGGCGGGGAGCTGTTTTTT. Translating gives CASSEMGIGGELFF.

The V and J genes are TRBV6-6 and TRBJ1-6; D not resolved. The V gene's germline CDR1 is MNHNY and CDR2 SVGAGI (reference sequence). V dropped 4 bases and J dropped 12 bases, with 7 bases sitting between them. The CDR3 length is 11 residues. In DNA, the CDR3 is TGTGCCAGCAGTTCAGACTTACCCCTCCACTTT. It encodes CASSSDLPLHF.

The genes are TRBV21-1 and TRBJ2-7; TRBD1 is the table's D call, not checked against the DNA. TRBV21-1 is marked as a pseudogene. This CDR3 spans 14 amino acids. CDR3 in amino acids: CASSLRGTSYEQYF. The CDR3 DNA reads as TGTGCCAGCAGCCTAAGGGGGACGTCCTACGAGCAGTACTTC.

V usage is TRBV4-2 and J usage is TRBJ1-6, with 10 bases matching TRBD1. The CDR3 length is 17 residues. Per the germline V gene, CDR1 is LGHNA and CDR2 is YNFKEQ. Unmatched junction bases numbered 7, after V lost 0 bases and J lost 8 bases. As DNA, the CDR3 is TGTGCCAGCAGCCAAGAACTCAGGACAGGGGGTGATTCACCCCTCCACTTT. Its protein product is CASSQELRTGGDSPLHF.

On this clone: Other nucleotide sequences in the sample specify the same CDR3. This chain uses TRBV6-5 with TRBJ1-2; a weak D match, TRBD1 (6 bases). Germline V gene sequence: CDR1 MNHEY, CDR2 SVGAGI. The ends were cut back, 4 bases at V and 4 bases at J, with 13 bases in the middle. This CDR3 comprises 14 residues. CDR3 loop: CASSSRGSPYGYTF. DNA for the CDR3: TGTGCCAGCAGTTCCAGGGGTTCGCCCTATGGCTACACCTTC.